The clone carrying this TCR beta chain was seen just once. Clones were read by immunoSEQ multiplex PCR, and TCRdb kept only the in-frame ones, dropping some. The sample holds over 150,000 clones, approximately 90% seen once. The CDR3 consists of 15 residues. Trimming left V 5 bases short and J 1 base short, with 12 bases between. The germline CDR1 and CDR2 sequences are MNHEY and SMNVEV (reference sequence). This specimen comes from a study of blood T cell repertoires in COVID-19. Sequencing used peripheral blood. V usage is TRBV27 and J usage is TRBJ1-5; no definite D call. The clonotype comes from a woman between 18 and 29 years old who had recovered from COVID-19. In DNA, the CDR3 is TGTGCCAGCAGTCGCCTCCCGGTCAGCAATCAGCCCCAGCATTTT. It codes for CASSRLPVSNQPQHF.